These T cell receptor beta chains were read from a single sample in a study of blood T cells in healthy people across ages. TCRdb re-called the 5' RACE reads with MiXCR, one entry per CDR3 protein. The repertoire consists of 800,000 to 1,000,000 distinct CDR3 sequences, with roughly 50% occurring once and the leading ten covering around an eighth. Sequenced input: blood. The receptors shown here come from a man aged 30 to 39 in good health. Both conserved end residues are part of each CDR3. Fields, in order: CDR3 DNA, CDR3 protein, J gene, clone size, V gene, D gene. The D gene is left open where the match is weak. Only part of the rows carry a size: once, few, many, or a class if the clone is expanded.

DNA: TGTGCCAGCAGCCGACGGACGGCGGGACAGGGGACCAACACTGAAGCTTTCTTT; CDR3: CASSRRTAGQGTNTEAFF; J: TRBJ1-1; size: once; V: TRBV7-2; D: TRBD1
DNA: TGCAGTGCTAGGGGACAGGTGTTGACCTACGAGCAGTACTTC; CDR3: CSARGQVLTYEQYF; J: TRBJ2-7; size: NA; V: TRBV20-1; D: TRBD1
DNA: TGCAGTGCTAGAGATAAGGGTTGGGATTCACCCCTCCACTTT; CDR3: CSARDKGWDSPLHF; J: TRBJ1-6; size: NA; V: TRBV20-1; D: NA
DNA: TGCGCCAGCAGCCAAGAGGAGGTCGCTAGCGGGGGGAGAGATACGCAGTATTTT; CDR3: CASSQEEVASGGRDTQYF; J: TRBJ2-3; size: NA; V: TRBV4-1; D: TRBD2
DNA: TGTGCCAGCACTGGACTAGCGGGGAGAAATGAGCAGTTCTTC; CDR3: CASTGLAGRNEQFF; J: TRBJ2-1; size: NA; V: TRBV2; D: TRBD2
DNA: TGTGCCAGCAGCTTAGCCCCACGGGGGCCGACCAACGAGCAGTACTTC; CDR3: CASSLAPRGPTNEQYF; J: TRBJ2-7; size: once; V: TRBV13; D: NA
DNA: TGTGCCAGCAGCCAAGATCCCAGCGGGGGTGAGCAGTTCTTC; CDR3: CASSQDPSGGEQFF; J: TRBJ2-1; size: few; V: TRBV4-2; D: TRBD2
DNA: TGTGCCAGCAGCGTAAATCGTGAGGGGGGGCCGCGGGATACGCAGTATTTT; CDR3: CASSVNREGGPRDTQYF; J: TRBJ2-3; size: NA; V: TRBV9; D: NA
DNA: TGTGCCAGCAGTTTTGAGGGGGCTACTGGGGCCAACGTCCTGACTTTC; CDR3: CASSFEGATGANVLTF; J: TRBJ2-6; size: NA; V: TRBV28; D: TRBD1
DNA: TGTGCCAGCAGCGGGACTAGCAGAGATACGCAGTATTTT; CDR3: CASSGTSRDTQYF; J: TRBJ2-3; size: NA; V: TRBV6-1; D: TRBD2
DNA: TGTGCCAGCAGCCCTCGCGGACTCGGGGCACGGCATGGCTACACCTTC; CDR3: CASSPRGLGARHGYTF; J: TRBJ1-2; size: NA; V: TRBV12-3/TRBV12-4; D: NA
DNA: TGTGCCAGCAGCTCCCTCAGGGGAGGCGAGACCCAGTACTTC; CDR3: CASSSLRGGETQYF; J: TRBJ2-5; size: NA; V: TRBV7-2; D: NA
DNA: TGCAGCGTTGAGAATGCTGGCGGGGGGGGCGAGCAGTACTTC; CDR3: CSVENAGGGGEQYF; J: TRBJ2-7; size: few; V: TRBV29-1; D: TRBD2
DNA: TGTGCCAGCAGTTACAGGGTAGCGAGCTCCTACAATGAGCAGTTCTTC; CDR3: CASSYRVASSYNEQFF; J: TRBJ2-1; size: NA; V: TRBV6-5; D: NA
DNA: TGTGCCAGCAGCCCTGAAATCGACGGGACAGAAGAAAACATTCAGTACTTC; CDR3: CASSPEIDGTEENIQYF; J: TRBJ2-4; size: few; V: TRBV28; D: TRBD1
DNA: TGTGCCAGCAGCTCGACAGGGGGCCCTAATTCACCCCTCCACTTT; CDR3: CASSSTGGPNSPLHF; J: TRBJ1-6; size: NA; V: TRBV11-3; D: TRBD1
DNA: TGCAGTGCTAGTAAGAGGGCGACAGATACGCAGTATTTT; CDR3: CSASKRATDTQYF; J: TRBJ2-3; size: few; V: TRBV20-1; D: NA
DNA: TGTGCCAGCAGCCCTCCAGGCAGGGGCAACTATGGCTACACCTTC; CDR3: CASSPPGRGNYGYTF; J: TRBJ1-2; size: few; V: TRBV28; D: NA
DNA: TGTGCCAGCAGTTACAGGGGGCGAAACACCGGGGAGCTGTTTTTT; CDR3: CASSYRGRNTGELFF; J: TRBJ2-2; size: once; V: TRBV12-3/TRBV12-4; D: TRBD1
DNA: TGTGCCAGCAGCCAAGGTGCCCAAAGGAACATTCAGTACTTC; CDR3: CASSQGAQRNIQYF; J: TRBJ2-4; size: few; V: TRBV3-1; D: NA
DNA: TGTGCCAGCAGTTTCCAGTCGACAGGGACAGATACGCAGTATTTT; CDR3: CASSFQSTGTDTQYF; J: TRBJ2-3; size: few; V: TRBV28; D: TRBD1
DNA: TGTGCCATCAGTGAGAATCGGGGCCGAAAACAACTGTTTTTT; CDR3: CAISENRGRKQLFF; J: TRBJ1-4; size: once; V: TRBV10-3; D: NA
DNA: TGTGCCAGCAGTTCGGACTGGTTGGGTCAGCCCCAGCATTTT; CDR3: CASSSDWLGQPQHF; J: TRBJ1-5; size: NA; V: TRBV6-5; D: NA
DNA: TGTGCCAGCATCTTAACGAGAACCTACGAGCAGTACTTC; CDR3: CASILTRTYEQYF; J: TRBJ2-7; size: NA; V: TRBV12-3/TRBV12-4; D: NA
DNA: TGTGCCAGCAACCAGGGGACAGTCGAGCAGTACTTC; CDR3: CASNQGTVEQYF; J: TRBJ2-7; size: NA; V: TRBV3-1; D: TRBD1
DNA: TGTGCCAGCAGTTGGATCCCGGAGAACACTGAAGCTTTCTTT; CDR3: CASSWIPENTEAFF; J: TRBJ1-1; size: NA; V: TRBV12-3/TRBV12-4; D: NA
DNA: TGCGCCAGCAGTCCGGCGGCTAGCGCGCACAGATACGCGTATTTT; CDR3: CASSPAASAHRYAYF; J: TRBJ2-3; size: NA; V: TRBV5-1; D: NA
DNA: TGTGCCAGCAGTTACTCCAGGGGTTGGACCTACGAGCAGTACTTC; CDR3: CASSYSRGWTYEQYF; J: TRBJ2-7; size: few; V: TRBV6-2/TRBV6-3; D: NA
DNA: TGTGCCAGCAGTGGACGGACTGAAGCTTTCTTT; CDR3: CASSGRTEAFF; J: TRBJ1-1; size: NA; V: TRBV12-3/TRBV12-4; D: NA
DNA: TGCAGTGCCCCCCCCGGGACTAGCGGCGCCTACGAGCAGTACTTC; CDR3: CSAPPGTSGAYEQYF; J: TRBJ2-7; size: NA; V: TRBV20-1; D: TRBD2
DNA: TGCGCCAGCAGCCCGCACCCTATGGGGGGGGCCACCGGTGAAGCTTTCTTT; CDR3: CASSPHPMGGATGEAFF; J: TRBJ1-1; size: NA; V: TRBV5-1; D: NA
DNA: TGCGCCAGCAGCCTGGGAGATGGACCGATCTCGGGCAATGAGCAGTTCTTC; CDR3: CASSLGDGPISGNEQFF; J: TRBJ2-1; size: NA; V: TRBV5-1; D: NA
DNA: TGTGCCTGGGGGGCCCCTAGCAGCGAGCAGTACTTC; CDR3: CAWGAPSSEQYF; J: TRBJ2-7; size: NA; V: TRBV2; D: NA
DNA: TGTGCCAGCAGTTCACTTCTAGCGGGGGGGACCTACAATGAGCAGTTCTTC; CDR3: CASSSLLAGGTYNEQFF; J: TRBJ2-1; size: few; V: TRBV28; D: TRBD2
DNA: TGCGCCAGCGAAGCTTACAATGAGCAGTACTTC; CDR3: CASEAYNEQYF; J: TRBJ2-7; size: NA; V: TRBV5-1; D: NA
DNA: TGCGCCAGCAGCCCAGAGACTAGAACCTCAGATACGCAGTATTTT; CDR3: CASSPETRTSDTQYF; J: TRBJ2-3; size: NA; V: TRBV4-1; D: NA
DNA: TGTGCCACTTCCGAGGAACCATCCTACGAGCAGTACTTC; CDR3: CATSEEPSYEQYF; J: TRBJ2-7; size: few; V: TRBV10-3; D: NA
DNA: TGCGCCAGCAGCTTGGCAGGTGGGGCCGAGCAGTACTTC; CDR3: CASSLAGGAEQYF; J: TRBJ2-7; size: NA; V: TRBV5-1; D: NA
DNA: TGTGCCAGCAGCGTAGGGGCGGGGGGAACCACAGATACGCAGTATTTT; CDR3: CASSVGAGGTTDTQYF; J: TRBJ2-3; size: NA; V: TRBV9; D: TRBD2
DNA: TGTGCCAGCAGTGATGCAGGACTAGCGGGGTACAACAATGAGCAGTTCTTC; CDR3: CASSDAGLAGYNNEQFF; J: TRBJ2-1; size: NA; V: TRBV2; D: TRBD2
DNA: TGCAGTGCTACGCCATTCGAGAGCAAGCAGCCCCAGCATTTT; CDR3: CSATPFESKQPQHF; J: TRBJ1-5; size: NA; V: TRBV20-1; D: NA
DNA: TGCGCCAGCAGCTCAGGGTATAGGACAGGTACGCAGTATTTT; CDR3: CASSSGYRTGTQYF; J: TRBJ2-3; size: NA; V: TRBV4-1; D: TRBD1
DNA: TGCAGCGCCAAACCTAACACCGGGGAGCTGTTTTTT; CDR3: CSAKPNTGELFF; J: TRBJ2-2; size: few; V: TRBV29-1; D: NA
DNA: TGCAGTGCTACCTCCCGAGGATCTAACTATGGCTACACCTTC; CDR3: CSATSRGSNYGYTF; J: TRBJ1-2; size: few; V: TRBV20-1; D: NA
DNA: TGTGCCAGCAGCAAGGAACTTGGAGGGGGCAATGAGCAGTTCTTC; CDR3: CASSKELGGGNEQFF; J: TRBJ2-1; size: NA; V: TRBV4-2; D: NA